Detailed here is one T cell receptor beta chain. This sample was included in a study of blood T cell repertoires in COVID-19. Study-wide background: Donors in the United States, Italy and Spain gave samples during acute or convalescent COVID-19.

The CDR3 has 14 residues. Trimming left V 4 bases short and J 0 bases short, with 7 bases between. Germline V CDR1 and CDR2: SNHLY, FYNNEI. Generated by immunoSEQ multiplex PCR, the TCRdb table keeps only in-frame clones and is missing some. The table has about 250,000 clones, 70% to 90% seen once. The V call is TRBV2, the J call TRBJ1-5; no clear D. The clonotype was recovered from a young man who had recovered from COVID-19. Specimen: PBMCs or T cells enriched from blood (not recorded which). As DNA, the CDR3 is TGTGCCAGCAGTGTTGCGTATAGCAATCAGCCCCAGCATTTT. Translation: CASSVAYSNQPQHF.